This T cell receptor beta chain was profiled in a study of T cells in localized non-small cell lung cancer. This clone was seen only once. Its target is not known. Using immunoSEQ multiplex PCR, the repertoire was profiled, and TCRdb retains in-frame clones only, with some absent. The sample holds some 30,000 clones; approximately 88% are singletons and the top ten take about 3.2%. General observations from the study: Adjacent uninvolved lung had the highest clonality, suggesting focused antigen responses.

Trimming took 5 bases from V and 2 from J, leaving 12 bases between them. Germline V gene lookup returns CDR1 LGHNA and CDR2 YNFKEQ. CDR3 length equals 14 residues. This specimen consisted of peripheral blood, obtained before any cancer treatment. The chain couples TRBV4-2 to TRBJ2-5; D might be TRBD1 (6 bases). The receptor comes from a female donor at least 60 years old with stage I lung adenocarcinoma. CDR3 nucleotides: TGTGCCAGCAGCGCGCAGCAGGGGCAAGAGACCCAGTACTTC. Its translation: CASSAQQGQETQYF.